Each of the 11 T cell receptor beta chains below was sequenced from the same sample in a study of T cell clonality in common variable immunodeficiency. The assay was immunoSEQ multiplex PCR, and TCRdb's table has in-frame clones only and misses some. In total the sample includes tens of thousands of clones, none of them seen once. Sequenced material: peripheral blood mononuclear cells. These receptors originate from a person between 18 and 75 years old in good health.

This clone was seen repeatedly, ten times or more. Mismatch with germline at one junction end may stem from a read error. The read stops 3 residues short of the end of the CDR3; the missing end is completed from the germline J gene. This sequence joins TRBV7-7 and TRBJ1-1; D remains unclear. This CDR3 is built from 13 residues. CDR1 is SSHAT, CDR2 FNYEAQ, per germline (reference sequence). CDR3 sequence: CASSLNGNTEAFF. Partial CDR3 DNA: TGTGCTAGCAGCTTAAACGGGAACACTGAA.

This clone was picked up many times. The sequenced fragment ends 3 residues before the CDR3 boundary, so the rest is inferred from the germline J gene. The chain couples TRBV30 to TRBJ2-2, with unresolved D. Germline CDR1 GTSNPN, CDR2 SVGIG (reference sequence). V dropped 1 base and J dropped 4 bases, with 10 bases sitting between them. This CDR3 spans 14 amino acids. This CDR3 reads CAWSESTFTGELFF. CDR3 DNA (partial): TGTGCCTGGAGTGAAAGTACTTTCACCGGGGAG.

This clone was observed a few times. This may be a read error: a much more frequent sequence differs by one nucleotide. Coverage ceases 3 residues before the CDR3 finishes, and the germline J gene fills in the end. The V and J genes are TRBV5-1 and TRBJ1-4, with a possible D match to TRBD1 (5 bases). The CDR3 runs to 15 residues. Germline V gene lookup returns CDR1 SGHRS and CDR2 YFSETQ. CDR3 DNA, as far as it was read: TGCGCCAGCCGGGTAGGGGTTCCTGGGGCCAACGTA. Translated: CASRVGVPGANV. The whole CDR3 protein is CASRVGVPGANVLFF.

In the case of this clone: The DNA ends 3 residues before the CDR3 does, and the rest of the CDR3 is filled in from the germline J gene. The V call is TRBV2, the J call TRBJ1-6; 8 positions match TRBD1. V lost 6 bases to trimming and J lost 10 bases; unmatched junction nucleotides: 8. CDR1 and CDR2 from the germline V gene are SNHLY and FYNNEI. The CDR3 has 14 amino acids. CDR3 sequence: CASSTQGGGSPLHF. The CDR3 bases that were read are TGTGCCAGCAGCACACAGGGGGGCGGATCACCC.

With regard to this clone: The read ends 3 residues early relative to the CDR3; the germline J gene fills the gap. The rearrangement joins TRBV7-6 to TRBJ1-4; D gene uncertain. CDR3 size: 14 residues. The germline CDR1 and CDR2 sequences are SGHVS and FNYEAQ. This CDR3 reads CASRRSSYNSPLFF. The part of the CDR3 DNA that was read is TGTGCCAGCAGGAGAAGCTCCTATAATTCACCA.

This clone was picked up a small number of times. CDR3 loop: CAWRDRADTYTF. The sequenced part of the CDR3 DNA is TGTGCCTGGAGGGACAGGGCAGATACC. The genes are TRBV30 and TRBJ1-2; the match to TRBD1 covers 8 bases. The CDR3 end is not reached by the read, which stops 3 residues before it; the germline J gene fills it in. The germline V gene has CDR1 GTSNPN and CDR2 SVGIG (reference sequence). The CDR3 consists of 12 residues.

This clone was recorded at least ten times. The read is 3 residues too short to cover the CDR3 end, so that end is filled in from the germline J gene. This rearrangement joins TRBV20-1 to TRBJ1-1; D gene uncertain. Germline lookup yields CDR1 DFQATT and CDR2 SNEGSKA (reference sequence). The CDR3 extends over 14 amino acids. V lost 6 bases and J 3 bases, leaving 17 bases between the germline ends. The part of the CDR3 DNA that was read is TGCAGTGCCAAATTCCCAGGTCGAGACACTGAA. Its translation: CSAKFPGRDTE. The full CDR3 sequence reads CSAKFPGRDTEAFF.

This clone was observed a few times. Other DNA sequences in the sample encode the same CDR3. The CDR3 protein is CASSLATGYEQYF. The sequenced CDR3 bases are TGTGCCAGCAGCTTAGCGACAGGGTACGAG. This rearrangement joins TRBV11-1 to TRBJ2-7; TRBD1 matches at 7 bases. The read terminates 3 residues before the CDR3 end, so the remaining end is supplied by the germline J gene. V lost 0 bases and J lost 4; bases outside the gene matches: 0. The V gene's germline CDR1 is SGHAT and CDR2 FQDESV (reference sequence). This CDR3 comprises 13 residues. The full variable domain, in which reference TRBV11-1 and TRBJ2-7 provide the parts outside the CDR3, is EAEVAQSPRYKITEKSQAVAFWCDPISGHATLYWYRQILGQGPELLVQFQDESVVDDSQLPKDRFSAERLKGVDSTLKIQPAELGDSAMYLCASSLATGYEQYFGPGTRLTVT.

Many counts were recorded for this clone. The read terminates 3 residues before the CDR3 end, so the remaining end is supplied by the germline J gene. V and J are TRBV20-1 and TRBJ1-6, with 7 nucleotides matching TRBD1. The CDR3 spans 15 residues. Germline V gene lookup returns CDR1 DFQATT and CDR2 SNEGSKA (reference sequence). V gave up 5 bases and J gave up 7 bases; unmatched junction bases: 11. CDR3 residues: CSAPDPGQPNSPLHF. The sequenced CDR3 bases are TGCAGTGCTCCGGACCCGGGACAGCCAAATTCACCC.

This clone was recorded many times. The sequence runs out 3 residues before the end of the CDR3; the remainder is reconstructed from the germline J gene. The chain has TRBV2 and TRBJ2-1; no clear D gene. The CDR3 is 11 amino acids. The V gene's germline CDR1 is SNHLY and CDR2 FYNNEI. Trimming left V 6 bases short and J 8 bases short, with 8 bases between. CDR3 DNA (partial): TGTGCCAGCAGATCTCTCCATGAG. This codes for CASRSLHE. The whole CDR3 protein reads CASRSLHEQFF.

At least ten counts were recorded for this clone. The read ends 3 residues shy of where the CDR3 ends; the end is completed using the germline J gene. The V gene is TRBV20-1, the J gene TRBJ2-1, with 9 bases aligning to TRBD1. CDR3 size: 15 residues. In germline, CDR1 is DFQATT, CDR2 SNEGSKA (reference sequence). Incomplete CDR3 DNA: TGCAGAGCGGAGGTGACAGGGGGTTCCTACAATGAG. Translating gives CRAEVTGGSYNE. The full CDR3 sequence reads CRAEVTGGSYNEQFF.